The T cell receptor (beta chain) under discussion was sequenced for a study of blood T cell repertoires in COVID-19. For the study at large: Samples came from the United States, Italy and Spain, spanning acute and convalescent COVID-19. T cells, B-cell-depleted T cells, or PBMCs provided the cDNA or gDNA that served as material.

As processed by the authors: Reference gene primer amplification gave estimated nucleated cell counts. Clones were sequenced by immunoSEQ multiplex PCR, and TCRdb holds only the in-frame ones, with some missing. V and J calls and clone size follow that table, whereas D and trimming were derived from the DNA. The data show 30,000 or so clones, roughly 65% seen once. Germline loops: CDR1 MDHEN, CDR2 SYDVKM. With 7 bases clipped from V and 3 bases from J, the junction kept 14 bases outside the gene matches. The CDR3 covers 17 residues. The sequenced sample consisted of peripheral blood. The receptor's source is a human donor in a cohort sampled during active COVID-19. The V gene is TRBV28, the J gene TRBJ2-3, with 9 bases that match TRBD2. The CDR3 sequence is CASIPAAGGNRTDTQYF. CDR3 DNA sequence: TGTGCCAGCATTCCGGCAGCGGGAGGAAATAGGACAGATACGCAGTATTTT. Using reference TRBV28 and TRBJ2-3 for the parts outside the CDR3, the full variable domain is DVKVTQSSRYLVKRTGEKVFLECVQDMDHENMFWYRQDPGLGLRLIYFSYDVKMKEKGDIPEGYSVSREKKERFSLILESASTNQTSMYLCASIPAAGGNRTDTQYFGPGTRLTVL.